A single sample gave rise to the 10 T cell receptor beta chains below, sequenced in a study of shared T cell receptors in the human thymus. Sequencing was performed with immunoSEQ multiplex PCR; in TCRdb, only in-frame clones are kept and a portion is missing. This sample has hundreds of thousands of clones, with 80% to 90% found just once. These data were also reused for a study on human thymus T cells.

Sequencing was carried out using thymocytes. These receptors were collected from a boy under two years old with a congenital heart defect.

This chain links TRBV29-1 with TRBJ2-1; D is perhaps TRBD2 (6 bases). In germline, CDR1 is SQVTM, CDR2 ANQGSEA. CDR3 size: 16 residues. Trimming removed 3 bases from V and 0 bases from J, with 15 bases in between. CDR3 protein: CSVEGQHGSSYNEQFF. In nucleotides, the CDR3 is TGCAGCGTTGAGGGGCAGCACGGGAGCTCCTACAATGAGCAGTTCTTC.

V usage is TRBV28 and J usage is TRBJ1-4; 10 bases line up with TRBD1. The CDR3 has 16 residues. Germline V gene lookup returns CDR1 MDHEN and CDR2 SYDVKM. The V segment lost 3 bases and the J segment 3 bases; nucleotides outside the gene matches: 4. CDR3 DNA sequence: TGTGCCAGCAGTTTTGGGACAGGGGTTGCTAATGAAAAACTGTTTTTT. Its translation: CASSFGTGVANEKLFF. Combining the CDR3 with reference TRBV28 and TRBJ1-4 gives the whole variable domain DVKVTQSSRYLVKRTGEKVFLECVQDMDHENMFWYRQDPGLGLRLIYFSYDVKMKEKGDIPEGYSVSREKKERFSLILESASTNQTSMYLCASSFGTGVANEKLFFGSGTQLSVL.

The genes are TRBV7-9 and TRBJ1-2; D not resolved. Germline CDR1 SEHNR, CDR2 FQNEAQ (reference sequence). V was trimmed by 5 bases and J by 3 bases, leaving 16 bases between them. This CDR3 is 15 amino acids long. The CDR3 spells CASSPLLMRDYGYTF. The CDR3 bases are TGTGCCAGCAGCCCCCTATTAATGCGAGACTATGGCTACACCTTC.

The rearrangement uses TRBV4-2 and TRBJ2-7; D gene uncertain. The V gene lost 0 bases and the J gene lost 0 bases, with 6 bases spanning the gap. The CDR3 consists of 14 residues. Germline CDR1 and CDR2: LGHNA and YNFKEQ. In DNA form, the CDR3 reads TGTGCCAGCAGCCAAGATCCAGGCTCCTACGAGCAGTACTTC. Its protein product is CASSQDPGSYEQYF.

V usage is TRBV4-1 and J usage is TRBJ2-7; 7 bases fit TRBD1. The CDR3 is 14 amino acids. J gave up 4 bases and V 0 bases, and 3 bases lay outside the gene matches. Looked up from germline, CDR1 is MGHRA and CDR2 is YSYEKL. Here the CDR3 DNA reads TGCGCCAGCAGCCAAGAGACAGGGAAGTACGAGCAGTACTTC. Protein: CASSQETGKYEQYF.

The V call is TRBV6-5, the J call TRBJ2-7, with 7 positions matching TRBD1. Germline V gene sequence: CDR1 MNHEY, CDR2 SVGAGI. J gave up 3 bases and V 2 bases, and 4 bases lay outside the gene matches. This CDR3 comprises 14 residues. The CDR3 nucleotides read TGTGCCAGCAGTTACCCGGACAGGCTCTACGAGCAGTACTTC. It yields the protein CASSYPDRLYEQYF.

This chain connects TRBV4-3 to TRBJ1-2; D is ambiguous. The CDR3 length is 15 residues. V was trimmed by 0 bases and J by 1 base, leaving 9 bases between them. Germline V gives CDR1 LGHNA, CDR2 YSLEER. The chain's CDR3 is CASSQDLGGNYGYTF. The CDR3 DNA follows: TGCGCCAGCAGCCAAGATTTAGGAGGTAACTATGGCTACACCTTC.

J is TRBJ2-5 and V is TRBV9; TRBD2 might be the D (5 bases). Trimming took 0 bases from V and 5 from J, leaving 8 bases between them. The CDR3 totals 13 residues. Germline V gives CDR1 SGDLS, CDR2 YYNGEE. CDR3 loop: CASSVVRAETQYF. Written as DNA, the CDR3 is TGTGCCAGCAGCGTAGTGAGGGCGGAGACCCAGTACTTC.

CDR3 region: CASTNRFYLIANYGYTF. The CDR3 DNA is TGTGCCAGCACTAACAGATTTTACCTCATTGCGAACTATGGCTACACCTTC. This rearrangement joins TRBV28 to TRBJ1-2; no definite D call. There are 17 residues in the CDR3. The germline V gene has CDR1 MDHEN and CDR2 SYDVKM. V lost 7 bases, J lost 2 bases, and 23 bases lay in between.

The J gene is TRBJ2-7, the V gene TRBV11-2; possibly TRBD1 for D (5 bases). Trimming shortened V by 5 bases and J by 2 bases, and 22 bases separated the two germline ends. CDR3 size: 17 residues. Per the germline V gene, CDR1 is SGHAT and CDR2 is FQNNGV. DNA for the CDR3: TGTGCCAGCAGCAAAACCAAATCGACAGCTTCCCCCTACGAGCAGTACTTC. Translation gives CASSKTKSTASPYEQYF.